Following are 9 T cell receptor beta chains from one sample sequenced in a study of blood T cell repertoires in COVID-19. Method: immunoSEQ multiplex PCR; TCRdb's copy keeps in-frame clones and lacks some. The sample contains approximately 500,000 clones, over 75% of which appear only once. Sequencing was done on a sample of peripheral blood. These TCRs come from a human donor in a cohort sampled during active COVID-19.

The V gene is TRBV5-4, the J gene TRBJ2-5; 8 nucleotides match TRBD2. V shed 4 bases, J shed 5 bases, and the junction held 7 bases outside the gene matches. The CDR3 has 14 residues. Germline loops: CDR1 SGHNT, CDR2 YYREEE (reference sequence). The CDR3: CASSPDGRAETQYF. CDR3 nucleotide sequence: TGTGCCAGCAGCCCCGACGGGAGGGCCGAGACCCAGTACTTC.

The rearrangement joins TRBV5-4 to TRBJ2-7, with 7 bases matching TRBD1. CDR3 length: 13 amino acids. Trimming removed 0 bases from V and 6 bases from J; junction bases left unmatched: 3. Germline CDR1 reads SGHNT; CDR2 reads YYREEE (reference sequence). The CDR3 loop is CASSLGTGAEQYF. Here the CDR3 DNA reads TGTGCCAGCAGCTTGGGCACAGGGGCCGAGCAGTACTTC.

The chain recombines TRBV19 with TRBJ1-1, with unresolved D. Germline loops: CDR1 LNHDA, CDR2 SQIVND (reference sequence). This CDR3 contains 14 residues. V lost 2 bases to trimming and J lost 1 base, with 8 bases between them. The chain's CDR3 is CASSITQANTEAFF. CDR3 in DNA: TGTGCCAGTAGTATAACGCAAGCGAACACTGAAGCTTTCTTT.

V is TRBV18 and J is TRBJ2-7; D is undetermined. The germline CDR1 and CDR2 sequences are KGHSH and LQKENI. CDR3 size: 14 residues. V lost 3 bases and J lost 0, with 9 bases in between. The chain's CDR3 is CASSPERSSYEQYF. The CDR3 DNA reads TGTGCCAGCTCACCCGAGAGGAGCTCCTACGAGCAGTACTTC.

V and J are TRBV7-2 and TRBJ2-1; 12 nucleotides agree with TRBD2. The CDR3 extends over 16 amino acids. J was trimmed by 15 bases and V by 1 base; bases with no gene match: 13. The germline V gene encodes CDR1 SGHTA and CDR2 FQGNSA. CDR3 loop: CASSLGGATSGRLGFF. In DNA form, the CDR3 reads TGTGCCAGCAGCTTAGGAGGAGCGACTAGCGGGAGATTGGGGTTCTTC.

The chain couples TRBV29-1 to TRBJ2-3, with a weak D call TRBD2 (5 bases). Deletions cut 0 bases from V and 4 bases from J, with 11 bases between. CDR1 is SQVTM, CDR2 ANQGSEA, per germline. This CDR3 region has 14 residues. The CDR3 reads CSVEDQVRADTQYF. The CDR3 DNA follows: TGCAGCGTTGAAGATCAAGTGAGGGCAGATACGCAGTATTTT.

This chain links TRBV7-3 with TRBJ2-1; 9 bases are shared with TRBD2. V was pared by 5 bases and J by 9 bases, with 17 bases of the junction left unmatched. The CDR3 totals 17 residues. In germline, CDR1 is SGHTA, CDR2 FQGTGA. In nucleotides, the CDR3 is TGTGCCAGCAGCCCCAATAAAATAGCGGGAGATATTATTGAGCAGTTCTTC. Translated, it gives CASSPNKIAGDIIEQFF.

This chain joins TRBV30 and TRBJ1-1, with D hard to call. Germline CDR1 GTSNPN, CDR2 SVGIG (reference sequence). The CDR3 has 13 residues. V was pared by 3 bases and J by 4 bases, with 12 bases between. CDR3 protein: CAWRDFEPTEAFF. CDR3 nucleotide sequence: TGTGCCTGGAGAGATTTCGAGCCCACTGAAGCTTTCTTT.

The chain couples TRBV7-9 to TRBJ1-1; tentative D call: TRBD1 (6 bases). The germline gives CDR1 SEHNR, CDR2 FQNEAQ (reference sequence). Trimming removed 5 bases from V and 5 bases from J, with 12 bases in between. The CDR3 covers 13 residues. DNA of the CDR3: TGTGCCAGCAGCCAGAGGGGGTGGACTGAAGCTTTCTTT. Its translation: CASSQRGWTEAFF.